This TCR beta chain was obtained from a study of cytomegalovirus exposure and HLA in healthy donors. The PCR employed 60 Vbeta primers together with 13 Jbeta primers. Profiling relied on immunoSEQ multiplex PCR, and the TCRdb table lists in-frame clones only, not all of them. The sample lists tens of thousands of clones; over 55% were seen once. The germline gives CDR1 WSHSY, CDR2 SAAADI. The CDR3 totals 16 residues. V gave up 0 bases and J gave up 1 base, with 10 bases separating them. Sequenced input: PBMCs. The chain joins TRBV10-2 to TRBJ1-5; D is perhaps TRBD1 (5 bases). The clonotype originates from a man aged 35 to 55 in good health and CMV-seropositive. This CDR3 reads CASSESEGLSNQPQHF. CDR3 DNA sequence: TGCGCCAGCAGTGAGTCGGAGGGGCTAAGCAATCAGCCCCAGCATTTT.